This T cell receptor (beta chain) was identified in a study of control samples from healthy donors and cancer patients. The CDR3 length is 14 residues. V was clipped by 3 bases and J by 5 bases, with 13 bases between them. The V gene's germline CDR1 is SGHAT and CDR2 FQNNGV. The method was immunoSEQ multiplex PCR; TCRdb's version includes in-frame clones alone and lacks a portion of them. The data show approximately 59,000 clones, around 87% seen once. Sequenced input: PBMCs. The source is a woman aged 55-69 years with lung cancer. The chain carries TRBV11-2 and TRBJ2-5, with D unresolved. As DNA, the CDR3 is TGTGCCAGCAGCTTTTTCACAACGACGGAGACCCAGTACTTC. It codes for CASSFFTTTETQYF.